Each of the 32 T cell receptor beta chains below was sequenced from the same sample in a study of shared clonotypes between healthy human individuals. TCRdb's copy holds only in-frame clones and misses some; the assay was immunoSEQ multiplex PCR. The table records about 960,000 clones, around three quarters of them present only once. Sequenced sample: memory CD4+ T cells sorted from blood. This sample's subset: CD45RA-negative fraction. Receptors were obtained from a man younger than 30 in good health.

The chain joins TRBV9 to TRBJ2-5, with 11 bases matching TRBD2. V gave up 5 bases and J gave up 2 bases; unmatched junction bases: 8. The length of the CDR3 is 16 residues. CDR1 and CDR2 (germline): SGDLS, YYNGEE. The CDR3 reads CASSVTSGGLQETQYF. The CDR3 DNA reads TGTGCCAGCAGTGTCACTAGCGGGGGCCTTCAAGAGACCCAGTACTTC.

The chain carries TRBV7-9 and TRBJ2-7; tentatively, D is TRBD1 (6 bases). Germline loops: CDR1 SEHNR, CDR2 FQNEAQ (reference sequence). With 2 bases removed from V and 6 bases from J, the gap between germline ends came to 14 bases. The CDR3 totals 14 residues. The CDR3: CASSLKGVGVEQYF. The CDR3 DNA sequence: TGTGCCAGCAGCTTAAAGGGGGTTGGGGTCGAGCAGTACTTC.

The chain links TRBV28 to TRBJ2-1, with a weak D call TRBD1 (6 bases). Per germline, CDR1 MDHEN and CDR2 SYDVKM. V lost 7 bases to trimming and J lost 0 bases, with 13 bases between them. This CDR3 contains 15 residues. The CDR3 DNA follows: TGTGCCAGCACCCCGCAGGGGAGCTCCTACAATGAGCAGTTCTTC. This translates into CASTPQGSSYNEQFF.

V usage is TRBV7-9 and J usage is TRBJ2-5; 8 nucleotides match TRBD2. CDR1 SEHNR and CDR2 FQNEAQ come from the germline V gene (reference sequence). The V gene end was trimmed by 3 bases and the J gene end by 6 bases; junction bases not matched to a gene: 6. The CDR3 is made up of 14 amino acids. The CDR3 reads CASSLQGLVKTQYF. CDR3 bases: TGTGCCAGCAGCTTGCAGGGACTAGTGAAGACCCAGTACTTC.

This clone appeared once. The J gene is TRBJ2-1, the V gene TRBV11-2; TRBD1 might be the D (5 bases). The V and J ends lost 5 bases and 2 bases respectively, with 13 bases between them. Germline-derived CDR1 and CDR2 are SGHAT and FQNNGV. The CDR3 runs to 15 residues. The chain's CDR3 is CASSHGDSPYNEQFF. The CDR3 DNA follows: TGTGCCAGCAGCCACGGCGACAGTCCCTACAATGAGCAGTTCTTC.

The chain couples TRBV6-6 to TRBJ2-1; a possible D gene is TRBD1 (6 bases). Germline values: CDR1 MNHNY, CDR2 SVGAGI (reference sequence). With 7 bases removed from V and 8 bases from J, the gap between germline ends came to 15 bases. This CDR3 region has 13 residues. CDR3 sequence: CASNLLSGDEQFF. CDR3 in DNA: TGTGCCAGCAATTTACTCTCAGGGGATGAGCAGTTCTTC.

As for this clone: The same CDR3 also results from other DNA sequences found in this sample. The chain combines TRBV30 with TRBJ1-2; D is possibly TRBD1 (5 bases). V lost 0 bases and J lost 8, with 10 bases in between. The CDR3 is 12 residues long. Per germline, CDR1 GTSNPN and CDR2 SVGIG (reference sequence). For the CDR3, the DNA is TGTGCCTGGAGTGTGGGGGGAGGCGGCTACACCTTC. It specifies CAWSVGGGGYTF.

The CDR3 nucleotides read TGTGCCAGCGCCCCGGAGGGGCGAGCTCAAGAGACCCAGTACTTC. It is translated as CASAPEGRAQETQYF. V and J are TRBV6-6 and TRBJ2-5; possible D gene TRBD2, 6 bases. The V and J ends lost 8 bases and 2 bases respectively, with 18 bases between them. CDR1 is MNHNY and CDR2 is SVGAGI in the germline V gene (reference sequence). The CDR3 contains 15 residues.

In its sample, this clone was seen once. The germline gene is not matched at one end of the junction; a read error may be the cause. This chain links TRBV6-1 with TRBJ2-1; D might be TRBD2 (6 bases). The CDR3 consists of 14 residues. Germline CDR1 MNHNS, CDR2 SASEGT. Here the CDR3 DNA reads TGTGCCAGCAGTGAATGGGAACGCGGGACCACCCAAGTCTTC. Protein: CASSEWERGTTQVF.

V is TRBV5-1 and J is TRBJ1-6; 7 bases are a match to TRBD1. V lost 4 bases and J lost 7; bases outside the gene matches: 8. CDR3 size: 15 residues. Germline lookup yields CDR1 SGHRS and CDR2 YFSETQ. The CDR3 region has the DNA TGCGCCAGCAGCGCCAACCAGGGACAGAATTCACCCCTCCACTTT. It encodes CASSANQGQNSPLHF.

The CDR3 DNA follows: TGTGCCAGCTCACCGACACCCGGGGTTTCTAATGAAAAACTGTTTTTT. Translated, it gives CASSPTPGVSNEKLFF. The rearrangement uses TRBV18 and TRBJ1-4; unclear D gene. The CDR3 covers 16 residues. Trimming pared 3 bases from V and 3 bases from J, leaving 14 bases between. Per the germline V gene, CDR1 is KGHSH and CDR2 is LQKENI.

This chain connects TRBV9 to TRBJ1-4; D gene uncertain. Trimming removed 4 bases from V and 8 bases from J, with 21 bases in between. This CDR3 has 16 residues. The V gene's germline CDR1 is SGDLS and CDR2 YYNGEE. The CDR3 DNA reads TGTGCCAGCAGCCCGATGCGAGACGCCGGGCGCGAAAAACTGTTTTTT. Protein product: CASSPMRDAGREKLFF. Using reference TRBV9 and TRBJ1-4 for the parts outside the CDR3, the full variable domain is DSGVTQTPKHLITATGQRVTLRCSPRSGDLSVYWYQQSLDQGLQFLIQYYNGEERAKGNILERFSAQQFPDLHSELNLSSLELGDSALYFCASSPMRDAGREKLFFGSGTQLSVL.

The chain joins TRBV5-1 to TRBJ2-4; 10 bases align to TRBD2. The V segment lost 3 bases and the J segment 12 bases; nucleotides outside the gene matches: 15. Germline V gene sequence: CDR1 SGHRS, CDR2 YFSETQ. The CDR3 loop spans 16 amino acids. CDR3: CASSSGGTSDPEAQYF. The CDR3, as DNA: TGCGCCAGCAGCTCCGGCGGGACTAGCGACCCAGAGGCTCAGTACTTC.

The chain carries TRBV28 and TRBJ2-1; 9 bases are shared with TRBD1. CDR1 is MDHEN, CDR2 SYDVKM, per germline. The CDR3 is made up of 14 amino acids. J was trimmed by 0 bases and V by 7 bases; bases with no gene match: 1. The DNA of the CDR3 is TGTGCCAGCACGACAGGGGGCTCCTACAATGAGCAGTTCTTC. Protein product: CASTTGGSYNEQFF.

This clone was counted at least ten times. The genes are TRBV2 and TRBJ2-1, with 12 bases fitting TRBD2. Germline-derived CDR1 and CDR2 are SNHLY and FYNNEI. CDR3 length equals 14 residues. The V gene end was trimmed by 5 bases and the J gene end by 5 bases; junction bases not matched to a gene: 1. CDR3 DNA sequence: TGTGCCAGCAGTCGGACTAGCGGGAACAATGAGCAGTTCTTC. Amino acid sequence: CASSRTSGNNEQFF.

The genes are TRBV28 and TRBJ1-1; D unresolved. Trimming removed 7 bases at V and 6 bases at J, with 15 bases between. The CDR3 is 13 residues long. Germline V gene lookup returns CDR1 MDHEN and CDR2 SYDVKM. The CDR3 spells CASTPQAIAEAFF. CDR3 nucleotides: TGTGCCAGCACACCTCAAGCTATCGCTGAAGCTTTCTTT. Variable domain in full (rest from reference TRBV28 and TRBJ1-1): DVKVTQSSRYLVKRTGEKVFLECVQDMDHENMFWYRQDPGLGLRLIYFSYDVKMKEKGDIPEGYSVSREKKERFSLILESASTNQTSMYLCASTPQAIAEAFFGQGTRLTVV.

The rearrangement uses TRBV30 and TRBJ1-1; D remains unclear. V lost 4 bases and J lost 1, with 16 bases in between. The CDR3 loop spans 15 amino acids. Germline CDR1 reads GTSNPN; CDR2 reads SVGIG (reference sequence). The CDR3 DNA is TGTGCCTGGAATCCCTTAGGGTACGGGAACACTGAAGCTTTCTTT. It translates to CAWNPLGYGNTEAFF.

This sequence joins TRBV5-3 and TRBJ1-4; D is unclear. TRBV5-3 is an ORF; its function is uncertain. The CDR3 extends over 14 amino acids. The V end lost 4 bases, the J end lost 8 bases, and 15 bases lay between the germline ends. Written as DNA, the CDR3 is TGTGCCAGAAGCCTTGGCCCGGTGGGGGAAAAACTGTTTTTT. Translating gives CARSLGPVGEKLFF.

A word on this clone: Additional DNA sequences in this sample encode the identical CDR3. The chain employs TRBV2 and TRBJ2-5; no reliable D call. The CDR3 extends over 11 amino acids. Trimming cost V 1 base and J 4 bases, with 1 base left between them. Germline CDR1 and CDR2: SNHLY and FYNNEI. CDR3 residues: CASSEVETQYF. The DNA of the CDR3 is TGTGCCAGCAGTGAAGTAGAGACCCAGTACTTC.

This clone was found once. The chain has TRBV5-1 and TRBJ1-4, with D possibly being TRBD1 (5 bases). This CDR3 spans 14 amino acids. The germline V gene encodes CDR1 SGHRS and CDR2 YFSETQ. The V end was cut by 0 bases, the J end by 6 bases, with 9 bases between. As DNA, the CDR3 is TGCGCCAGCAGCTTGGACGGGGCGGATGAAAAACTGTTTTTT. It encodes CASSLDGADEKLFF. Full variable domain (missing parts from reference TRBV5-1 and TRBJ1-4): KAGVTQTPRYLIKTRGQQVTLSCSPISGHRSVSWYQQTPGQGLQFLFEYFSETQRNKGNFPGRFSGRQFSNSRSEMNVSTLELGDSALYLCASSLDGADEKLFFGSGTQLSVL.

This chain uses TRBV19 with TRBJ1-3, with D unclear. The germline V gene has CDR1 LNHDA and CDR2 SQIVND (reference sequence). The CDR3 runs 14 residues. The V gene lost 4 bases and the J gene lost 1 base, with 8 bases spanning the gap. In DNA form, the CDR3 reads TGTGCCAGTAGTAGCCCCGGGTCTGGAAACACCATATATTTT. The encoded protein is CASSSPGSGNTIYF.

V gene TRBV30 combines with J gene TRBJ2-5; D is unclear. V was clipped by 7 bases and J by 0 bases, with 9 bases between them. CDR1 and CDR2 (germline): GTSNPN, SVGIG (reference sequence). The CDR3 is 12 residues long. The DNA for the CDR3 is TGTGCCTTTAAGTCCAACCAAGAGACCCAGTACTTC. It encodes CAFKSNQETQYF.

V gene TRBV9 combines with J gene TRBJ1-2, with a possible D match to TRBD1 (5 bases). Trimming shortened V by 4 bases and J by 7 bases, and 17 bases separated the two germline ends. The CDR3 totals 14 residues. CDR1 and CDR2 from the germline V gene are SGDLS and YYNGEE. Here the CDR3 reads CASSPYRMEGGYTF. In DNA form, the CDR3 reads TGTGCCAGCAGCCCCTACAGGATGGAGGGTGGCTACACCTTC.

This clone has only a few counts. V usage is TRBV9 and J usage is TRBJ1-3, with 7 positions matching TRBD1. CDR3 size: 17 residues. The J segment lost 1 base and the V segment lost 0 bases, leaving 7 bases of the junction unmatched. Germline assignment: CDR1 SGDLS and CDR2 YYNGEE. The CDR3 region has the DNA TGTGCCAGCAGCGTAGAGGGACAGTTCGTTTCTGGAAACACCATATATTTT. Amino acids: CASSVEGQFVSGNTIYF.

V gene TRBV30 combines with J gene TRBJ2-1; 10 bases are a match to TRBD2. Losses at the gene ends were 0 bases for V and 4 bases for J; bases not matched to a gene: 9. The CDR3 is made up of 17 amino acids. Per the germline V gene, CDR1 is GTSNPN and CDR2 is SVGIG (reference sequence). CDR3 in amino acids: CAWSVPSGGLRYNEQFF. CDR3 DNA: TGTGCCTGGAGTGTACCTAGCGGGGGACTGCGGTACAATGAGCAGTTCTTC.

This clone was seen only a few times. The V call is TRBV5-1, the J call TRBJ1-2; D call uncertain. Per germline, CDR1 SGHRS and CDR2 YFSETQ. V gave up 3 bases and J gave up 0 bases, with 9 bases separating them. There are 14 residues in the CDR3. The CDR3, as DNA: TGCGCCAGCAGCTCGGACGGAGCTAACTATGGCTACACCTTC. This gives the protein CASSSDGANYGYTF.

This clone has a handful of counts. This chain joins TRBV4-1 and TRBJ2-3, with D possibly being TRBD1 (6 bases). The germline V gene has CDR1 MGHRA and CDR2 YSYEKL. Between the trimmed V and J ends, which lost 4 bases and 0 bases, there was a span of 17 bases. The CDR3 extends over 17 amino acids. The CDR3 nucleotides read TGCGCCAGCAGCCCGGGAACAGGGCCCTCTAGCACAGATACGCAGTATTTT. As protein: CASSPGTGPSSTDTQYF.

This clone was recorded a few times. The rearrangement joins TRBV5-8 to TRBJ2-7; D is undetermined. Germline V gene data show CDR1 as SGHTS and CDR2 as YDEGEE. The CDR3 is made up of 13 amino acids. The V gene lost 4 bases and the J gene lost 6 bases, with 14 bases spanning the gap. CDR3 loop: CASSPYRDREQYF. The CDR3 nucleotides read TGTGCCAGCAGCCCGTACCGAGATCGCGAGCAGTACTTC.

The chain recombines TRBV30 with TRBJ1-4, with D tentatively TRBD1 (5 bases). The CDR3 length is 14 residues. Germline-derived CDR1 and CDR2 are GTSNPN and SVGIG (reference sequence). Trimming pared 1 base from V and 7 bases from J, leaving 13 bases between. CDR3 coding DNA: TGTGCCTGGAGTGACGGGACCAAGGGTGAAAAACTGTTTTTT. It encodes CAWSDGTKGEKLFF.

CDR3: CSASPDREQHF. As DNA, the CDR3 is TGCAGTGCTAGCCCGGACCGGGAGCAGCATTTT. The rearrangement joins TRBV20-1 to TRBJ1-5; D uncertain. Germline loops: CDR1 DFQATT, CDR2 SNEGSKA (reference sequence). With 3 bases removed from V and 13 bases from J, the gap between germline ends came to 13 bases. CDR3 length: 11 residues.

The chain couples TRBV19 to TRBJ1-5; 8 positions match TRBD1. Trimming removed 1 base from V and 6 bases from J; junction bases left unmatched: 5. The CDR3 is 15 residues long. Germline CDR1 and CDR2: LNHDA and SQIVND (reference sequence). The DNA for the CDR3 is TGTGCCAGTAGTATAGTTTCACAGGGGGGTCAGCCCCAGCATTTT. Amino acid sequence: CASSIVSQGGQPQHF.

The chain carries TRBV6-6 and TRBJ2-3; maybe TRBD2 (6 bases). Germline CDR1 reads MNHNY; CDR2 reads SVGAGI (reference sequence). CDR3 length equals 13 residues. V lost 6 bases, J lost 3 bases, and 10 bases lay in between. The CDR3 region is CASSVGRTDTQYF. The CDR3 nucleotides are TGTGCCAGCAGCGTGGGGAGGACAGATACGCAGTATTTT.